This T cell receptor beta chain derives from a study of cytomegalovirus exposure and HLA in healthy donors. Broader study findings: HLA alleles showed associations with about 17,000 TCR beta sequences in a later analysis, at a 0.05 false discovery rate.

Germline V gives CDR1 ENHRY, CDR2 SYGVKD. This CDR3 has 14 residues. V lost 6 bases, J lost 5 bases, and 1 base stayed unmatched. PCR amplification relied on 60 Vbeta primers (plus 13 Jbeta primers). Method: immunoSEQ multiplex PCR; TCRdb's copy keeps in-frame clones and lacks some. Here the sample spans under 200,000 clones, over 75% being singletons. This clone showed up just a few times. The antigen remains undetermined. Other DNA sequences in this specimen translate into the identical CDR3. The V gene is TRBV10-3, the J gene TRBJ2-1; TRBD2 matches 13 bases. Sample: PBMCs. The receptor was isolated from a female donor in good health and CMV-seronegative. The CDR3: CAISGTSGDNEQFF. The CDR3 DNA reads as TGTGCCATCAGCGGGACTAGCGGGGACAATGAGCAGTTCTTC.